Below, 3 T cell receptor beta chains from the same sample are listed, as sequenced in a study of T cells after yellow fever vaccination. TCRdb reprocessed the 5' RACE reads with MiXCR, giving one entry per CDR3 protein. This table holds 500,000 to 650,000 distinct CDR3 sequences, 9% to 15% found once. The input for sequencing was PBMCs, taken on the day of the yellow fever booster vaccination. The receptors shown here come from a man in his thirties or forties who received the YFV17D yellow fever vaccine.

This clonotype was detected a few times. The chain combines TRBV20-1 with TRBJ2-4, with D unresolved. Trimming removed 4 bases at V and 9 bases at J, with 19 bases between. The CDR3 is made up of 14 amino acids. Germline values: CDR1 DFQATT, CDR2 SNEGSKA (reference sequence). In DNA, the CDR3 is TGCAGTGCTATCGGCCATAGTTTCGGTGGCATTCAGTACTTC. Translated, it gives CSAIGHSFGGIQYF.

The rearrangement joins TRBV23-1 to TRBJ1-1; 9 bases map to TRBD1. TRBV23-1 is given ORF status, its function remaining uncertain. The CDR3 sequence is 17 residues long. V lost 3 bases, J lost 1 base, and 9 bases stayed unmatched. CDR3 nucleotides: TGCGCCAGCAGTCAGAGGGGGGACAGGGCCCCGAACACTGAAGCTTTCTTT. Amino acid sequence: CASSQRGDRAPNTEAFF.

The chain has TRBV20-1 and TRBJ2-3, with 10 bases lining up with TRBD2. The CDR3 sequence is 14 residues long. Per germline, CDR1 DFQATT and CDR2 SNEGSKA (reference sequence). Trimming at V came to 0 bases and at J to 6 bases, leaving 3 bases not matched to a gene. This CDR3 is CSAREAGGLDTQYF. CDR3 nucleotides: TGCAGTGCTAGAGAAGCGGGAGGGCTTGATACGCAGTATTTT.